Following are 4 T cell receptor beta chains from one sample sequenced in a study of blood T cell repertoires in COVID-19. TCRdb keeps only in-frame clones here, not all; method: immunoSEQ multiplex PCR. The repertoire includes some 260,000 clones, around nine tenths of them detected once, and 1.9% sits in the top ten. The source material was PBMCs or T cells enriched from blood (not recorded which). All receptors come from a woman aged 18 to 35 who had recovered from COVID-19.

The chain couples TRBV4-2 to TRBJ1-2; D remains ambiguous. The CDR3 is 13 amino acids. V gave up 8 bases and J gave up 5 bases, with 15 bases separating them. CDR1 LGHNA and CDR2 YNFKEQ come from the germline V gene. CDR3 protein: CASEGPGSYGYTF. The CDR3 DNA reads TGTGCCAGCGAGGGTCCGGGGAGTTATGGCTACACCTTC.

The chain links TRBV19 to TRBJ1-3, with 7 nucleotides matching TRBD1. V shed 7 bases and J 4 bases; nucleotides not matched to a gene: 7. Germline V CDR1 and CDR2: LNHDA, SQIVND (reference sequence). The CDR3 has 14 residues. CDR3 protein: CASTRDSGGNTIYF. CDR3 in DNA: TGTGCCAGTACCAGGGACAGCGGAGGAAACACCATATATTTT.

As for this clone: A read error may account for a junction end that differs from germline. This chain links TRBV10-3 with TRBJ1-1; D call uncertain. The CDR3 has 14 residues. From germline, CDR1 is ENHRY and CDR2 SYGVKD. CDR3: CAISQSGANTEAFF. As DNA, the CDR3 is TGTGCCATCAGTCAGTCGGGCGCGAACACTGAAGCTTTCTTT.

The chain has TRBV15 and TRBJ1-5, with a weak D call TRBD1 (6 bases). The V end was cut by 0 bases, the J end by 1 base, with 13 bases between. The CDR3 has 17 residues. CDR1 is LNHNV and CDR2 is YYDKDF in the germline V gene (reference sequence). CDR3 DNA: TGTGCCACCAGCAGAGATCCCCCCGGACAGAGCAATCAGCCCCAGCATTTT. Encoded protein: CATSRDPPGQSNQPQHF.